The 3 T cell receptor beta chains below all came from one sample that was sequenced in a study of molecular identifiers for immune sequencing clone quantification. TCRdb reprocessed the PCR reads via MiXCR and lists one record per CDR3 protein. The sample contains 75,000 to 100,000 distinct CDR3 sequences, around 17% of which appear only once. The sequenced material came from naive CD8+ T cells from blood, with Jurkat cell RNA spiked in. Stated subset: FACS-sorted CD8+CD4-CCR7+CD45RA+ naive T cells. The origin of the receptors is a human donor in good health. Some libraries in this study had Jurkat cell RNA spiked in.

This clonotype was observed at least ten times. The chain is built from TRBV27 and TRBJ2-3, with 11 bases matching TRBD2. This CDR3 contains 16 residues. J was trimmed by 5 bases and V by 4 bases; bases with no gene match: 8. Germline V CDR1 and CDR2: MNHEY, SMNVEV (reference sequence). The CDR3 coding sequence is TGTGCCAGCAGTTCAAATAGCGGGGGGGCCTTAGATACGCAGTATTTT. This gives the protein CASSSNSGGALDTQYF.

Points on this clonotype: This may arise from a read error, as a much more abundant clone is one base away. The chain links TRBV12-3 or TRBV12-4 to TRBJ1-1; D gene uncertain. This CDR3 has 12 residues. In DNA form, the CDR3 reads TGTGCCAGCAGCCCCTTTGACACTGAAGTTTTCTTT. Its translation is CASSPFDTEVFF.

For this clonotype: At one of its ends the junction is not consistent with the germline gene, which may arise from a read error. V is TRBV12-3 or TRBV12-4 and J is TRBJ1-5; D gene uncertain. This CDR3 region has 16 residues. The CDR3 loop reads CASGFGVSEDDQPQHF. In DNA form, the CDR3 reads TGTGCCAGCGGTTTCGGTGTCTCGGAGGACGATCAGCCCCAGCATTTT.